This T cell receptor (beta chain) was sequenced in a study of cytomegalovirus exposure and HLA in healthy donors (dated by TCRdb to about 2017). Broadly, across the study: In an earlier analysis of 550 to 750 of the donors, 276 Gb of sequence data and 117 million unique TCR beta sequences from about 180 million T cells were reported. An early release covering 550 to 650 HLA-typed donors comprised about 300 gigabases of sequencing data and around 80 million unique TCR sequences. Among the roughly 400 genotyped donors, around 81% belonged to the genetic ancestry cluster associated with self-reported Caucasian donors. The study was designed to test whether signatures of past pathogen exposure could be identified by cataloging public T cell receptors. Using immunosequencing, the study profiled T cell repertoires from fewer than 850 subjects and related those repertoires to cytomegalovirus serostatus. A separate validation cohort of 100 to 150 different subjects was used in addition to the roughly 720-subject first cohort. High-throughput TCR immunosequencing, statistical association of individual TCRs with disease status, and machine learning were combined to predict cytomegalovirus infection status. A later analysis re-examined previously published TCR beta repertoires from about 670 donors and added high-resolution HLA genotyping to investigate patterns of TCR occurrence. Rather than using new phenotypic data, the later analysis identified candidate immune exposures from TCR beta sequences and from how often those sequences occurred across donors. An earlier analysis of some 600 of the donors applied high-throughput TCR beta sequencing to assess whether each TCR beta V gene segment acted as functional or pseudogenic. Donor age, sex, ethnicity and CMV serostatus were compiled alongside the repertoire data. Genome-wide SNP genotypes for about 65% of the 666 donors were used in a later genetic analysis, which treated that subset as a discovery cohort. All discovery cohort repertoires had been generated on a single sequencing platform. Class I and class II HLA loci were covered by the typing at four-digit resolution. The number of donors typed differed by locus, with roughly 629-640 for A, B, C, DRB1 and DQB1, about 500 for DQA1, 606 for DPA1, and 400 to 490 for DPB1. Roughly five DR-DQ haplotypes were handled as single units for association and clustering because linkage in the cohort was strong. Across 300 to 500 genotyped donors of the cohort, an average of about 200,000 unique TCR beta nucleotide sequences per donor were sequenced, and 15% to 20% of those sequences were non-productive. The full study reports these points: Compared with equally common non-associated chains, HLA-associated TCR beta chains in a later analysis were more clonally expanded and had lower generation probabilities. An earlier analysis of around 540 of the donors showed that most TCR beta V segments appeared in productive rearrangements either about 87% or about 30% of the time, which broadly matched IMGT annotations. Because the 87-base-pair reads could not distinguish some IMGT-functional V segments, including TRBV6-2 and TRBV6-3, those segments were excluded. When HLA alleles, especially DR and DQ, strongly co-occurred, TCR associations were difficult to assign to individual alleles. The study listed 150 to 200 TCR beta chains as associated with cytomegalovirus. The cohort was sequenced for TCR beta chains only, and without alpha or paired-chain data the features that could be detected were limited. It was suggested by the authors that the approach could potentially be generalized to other disease states and immunological phenotypes. A further reported finding was that TCR beta sequences accurately predicted the HLA-A and HLA-B alleles for most subjects in the first cohort. A later analysis reported that several top co-occurrence clusters appeared linked to parvovirus B19, influenza, CMV and Epstein-Barr virus. Three of the identified cytomegalovirus-associated TCR beta chains were confirmed in vitro to be specific for cytomegalovirus antigens. Sequencing depth was assumed to be roughly uniform across donors in the presence/absence analyses, though that assumption may not hold. In a later genetic analysis, fewer N-insertions in productive TCRs were reported among donors in an Asian-associated ancestry cluster than the approximately 670-donor mean. According to a later analysis, most CMV-associated TCR beta chains appeared to be HLA-restricted, and the HLA associations seemed to be driven largely by CMV exposure. The sequencing pipeline was judged likely to have produced a cluster of highly shared sequence variants as a technical artifact. At a false discovery rate of 0.05, a later analysis linked 15,000 to 20,000 TCR beta sequences to specific HLA alleles. While some public TCRs were present in many individuals, most TCR sequences turned up only very rarely across donors. In a later analysis, the rate of TCR association differed among HLA loci, with DRB1 alleles having the most associated TCRs and HLA-C alleles having the fewest. HLA typing was unavailable for some donors at each locus, so association tests used only the typed subset. The classifier was reported to diagnose cytomegalovirus status with high specificity and sensitivity in both the original and validation cohorts. Because counts were too low, seventeen rarely observed V segments, including chromosome 9 orphons, were excluded from the earlier analysis of roughly 580 of the donors. A later genetic analysis associated a missense DCLRE1C variant with V-gene and J-gene trimming of TCR beta chains, and an independent cohort replicated the association. The only immune exposure information available for the cohort was CMV serostatus. Correlated functional status among segregating V segments might reflect linkage disequilibrium, but an unknown experimental factor could not be ruled out.

The cohort comprised some 700 healthy bone marrow donors. All cohort members were sampled while nominally healthy, although unrecorded immune exposures were likely present. The donor tested CMV seronegative and was one of the 352 seronegative cohort members. Every donor gave a peripheral blood sample, and the peripheral blood mononuclear cells from that sample were used for TCR beta sequencing. The Qiagen DNeasy Blood Extraction Kit was used to extract genomic DNA from the blood cell samples. Library prep was done by the immunoSEQ multiplex PCR assay. For the multiplex PCR, a mixture combining 60 forward primers for TCR Vbeta segments and 13 reverse primers for TCR Jbeta segments was used. Amplification of the CDR3 region of rearranged TCR beta genes was performed with a multiplex PCR assay on genomic DNA. Amplified TCR beta libraries were sequenced as 87-base-pair reads on the Illumina HiSeq System. As for the authors' bioinformatics: Across the 670 or so repertoires, a later analysis counted some 81 million unique TCR beta chains, roughly 11 million of which were shared by at least two donors. A nearest-neighbor algorithm error-corrected the raw reads and collapsed the reads into unique sequences, merging closely related sequences to remove PCR and sequencing errors. V, D and J gene segments were assigned by aligning CDR3 sequences to IMGT reference sequences. Each retained sequence needed at least a six-nucleotide match to both a V gene segment and a J gene segment. Rearrangements were called productive when the CDR3 lacked stop codons and stayed in frame with V and J; all others were non-productive. CDR3 was defined by IMGT convention, running from the second conserved V-encoded cysteine to the conserved J-encoded phenylalanine. In an earlier analysis of more than 550 of the donors, sequences lacking an unambiguous match to a single V gene segment were excluded. In an earlier analysis of approximately 500 of the donors, a V segment was called functional when productive rearrangements were above 56.7%, and segregating when the standard deviation between donors exceeded 5%. To diagnose cytomegalovirus status from the catalog of TCR beta chain sequences, a statistical classification framework was built. A later analysis assigned V and J genes by comparing TCR nucleotide sequences with IMGT/GENE-DB human TR gene sequences. A later analysis assigned CDR3 sequences and most-parsimonious VDJ recombination scenarios with the TCRdist pipeline. In a later analysis, each TCR beta chain was defined by its CDR3 amino acid sequence together with its V-gene family, and reads lacking a unique V-gene family were excluded. As a way to deal with suspected cross-contamination and a sequencing artifact, a later analysis dropped 500 to 700 nucleotide sequences that were highly shared and had low generation probability. In a later analysis, a clonal expansion index for each public chain was calculated from normalized within-repertoire ranks of inferred template counts. In a later analysis, generation probabilities were computed with a VDJ recombination model fitted to out-of-frame rearrangements, and the resulting probabilities were checked against IGoR. In a later analysis, hypergeometric tests were used to score TCR-TCR, TCR-HLA and TCR-CMV co-occurrence, with a repertoire-size bias correction applied to TCR pairs. False discovery rates were estimated in a later analysis by permuting HLA or CMV assignments 20 times. In a later analysis, co-occurring TCRs were grouped using DBSCAN, with TCRdist sequence similarity added in when clustering inside HLA-allele-positive subsets. Repertoires with fewer than 30,000 or more than 120,000 public chains were left out of co-occurrence clustering, as were several repertoires with anomalous nucleotide sharing. TCRdb mirrors the immuneACCESS table, restricted to in-frame sequences. Some clones are absent from its copies; in checked studies, under half trace to an unresolved V gene, and the reason for the others is unknown. V and J calls and clone size are copied from that table; D and trimming were computed from the DNA. The sample has about 130,000 clones on record, 77% of them singletons. The ten largest clonotypes hold 2% to 2.5% of the sample.

This clone was counted a few times. Its recognized antigen is unknown. Qualities for individual bases were not recorded, and no much larger clone is one base off. V is shortened by 9 bases, J by 3 bases, and the region joining them spans 9 bases. The cysteine opens and the phenylalanine closes a CDR3 of 13 amino acids. Solely the CDR3 DNA is kept, with 39 bases framed from the first base. CDR1 and CDR2 were assigned from the germline V gene as LGHNT and FRNRAP. This receptor was obtained from a man between 25 and 39 years old in good health and CMV-seronegative. The V gene is TRBV12-5 and the J gene is TRBJ2-6, with no D gene named confidently. Material for sequencing was PBMCs. The nucleotide sequence reads TGTGCTAGCTCGAATAGTGGGGCCAACGTCCTGACTTTC. Translation gives CASSNSGANVLTF. With the rest looked up from the reference TRBV12-5 and TRBJ2-6 genes rather than sequenced, the full variable domain is DARVTQTPRHKVTEMGQEVTMRCQPILGHNTVFWYRQTMMQGLELLAYFRNRAPLDDSGMPKDRFSAEMPDATLATLKIQPSEPRDSAVYFCASSNSGANVLTFGAGSRLTVL.